This TCR beta chain is drawn from a study of human thymus T cells. Broader study findings: V and J genes seemed to be used with bias in thymic and blood repertoires.

As for this clone: Its antigen is not identified.

No fixed cell number was used; all available blood leukocytes supplied DNA. CDR3 length: 10 amino acids. V gave up 4 bases and J gave up 15 bases, with 7 bases separating them. Germline V CDR1 and CDR2: SNHLY, FYNNEI. Method: immunoSEQ multiplex PCR; TCRdb's copy keeps in-frame clones and lacks some. The sample records about 60,000 clones, 94% being singletons. The sequence derives from a boy in the first two years of life with a congenital heart defect but otherwise immunologically healthy. What was sequenced was blood. The chain recombines TRBV2 with TRBJ1-6; D not certain. CDR3 DNA: TGTGCCAGCAGTGGTGGAAACCTCCACTTT. Encoded protein: CASSGGNLHF.